Below are 30 T cell receptor beta chains sequenced from a single sample in a study of T-cell reconstitution after alpha-beta-depleted transplantation in children. Unique molecular identifiers were used in preparing the TCRbeta library. TCRdb re-called the PCR reads with MiXCR, one entry per CDR3 protein. The sample lists a few hundred thousand distinct CDR3 sequences, 20% to 30% occurring once. The sample was PBMCs, taken before TCRalphabeta/CD19-depleted stem cell transplant. These receptors were taken from a boy in the first two years of life with Wiskott-Aldrich syndrome, due to receive a stem cell transplant.

The rearrangement joins TRBV2 to TRBJ2-5, with TRBD1 identical over 9 bases. Germline trimming cut 7 bases from V and 6 bases from J; bases unmatched to any gene: 3. The CDR3 runs to 12 residues. Looked up from germline, CDR1 is SNHLY and CDR2 is FYNNEI. CDR3 DNA: TGTGCCAGCAATGACAGGGGGAAGACCCAGTACTTC. Translation: CASNDRGKTQYF.

The chain employs TRBV27 and TRBJ2-4; 8 nucleotides agree with TRBD1. With V trimmed by 6 bases and J by 6 bases, 7 bases remained unmatched. The CDR3 length is 14 residues. Per germline, CDR1 MNHEY and CDR2 SMNVEV (reference sequence). The CDR3 DNA is TGTGCCAGCAGGGAAACAGGGGGTGGAAACATTCAGTACTTC. Encoded protein: CASRETGGGNIQYF.

The sample holds a few counts of this clonotype. The V and J genes are TRBV20-1 and TRBJ2-1, with 9 positions matching TRBD2. This CDR3 comprises 14 residues. The germline CDR1 and CDR2 sequences are DFQATT and SNEGSKA (reference sequence). Trimming at V came to 4 bases and at J to 10 bases, leaving 11 bases not matched to a gene. The chain's CDR3 is CSAIRAGGPREQFF. CDR3 sequence (DNA): TGCAGTGCTATCCGGGCGGGAGGGCCTCGCGAGCAGTTCTTC.

Notes on this clonotype: With a much larger clone just one base away, this may be a read error. The V and J genes are TRBV25-1 and TRBJ2-1; D not resolved. This CDR3 comprises 11 residues. With 0 bases removed from V and 8 bases from J, the gap between germline ends came to 2 bases. From germline, CDR1 is MGHDK and CDR2 SYGVNS. CDR3 DNA: TGTGCCAGCAGTGAATACGATGAGCAGTTCTTC. This gives the protein CASSEYDEQFF.

This clonotype occurred a few times. The chain joins TRBV6-1 to TRBJ2-1; 8 nucleotides agree with TRBD1. V shed 5 bases, J shed 7 bases, and the junction held 7 bases outside the gene matches. The germline gives CDR1 MNHNS, CDR2 SASEGT. CDR3 length: 14 amino acids. CDR3 amino acids: CASSQRTGLNEQFF. The CDR3 DNA follows: TGTGCCAGCAGTCAGCGGACAGGGCTTAATGAGCAGTTCTTC.

In this sample, this clonotype turned up a few times. V usage is TRBV12-3 or TRBV12-4 and J usage is TRBJ1-2, with 7 bases fitting TRBD1. The CDR3 covers 14 residues. The junction had 7 bases not matched to a gene; V was cut back by 5 bases and J by 4 bases. The CDR3 spells CASSASTGIYGYTF. CDR3 DNA sequence: TGTGCCAGCAGTGCGTCGACAGGGATCTATGGCTACACCTTC.

The rearrangement links TRBV5-1 to TRBJ2-7; D may be TRBD2 (8 bases). CDR1 SGHRS and CDR2 YFSETQ come from the germline V gene. The CDR3 is 17 residues long. V lost 4 bases, J lost 4 bases, and 24 bases lay in between. The CDR3 DNA reads TGCGCCAGCAGCAGGTCGACAGGGAGCGGGAGTAGTTACGAGCAGTACTTC. Amino acids: CASSRSTGSGSSYEQYF.

The genes are TRBV5-4 and TRBJ2-3; a possible D gene is TRBD1 (6 bases). The V end was cut by 3 bases, the J end by 1 base, with 18 bases between. The CDR3 totals 17 residues. Germline V CDR1 and CDR2: SGHNT, YYREEE (reference sequence). CDR3 bases: TGTGCCAGCAGCTCACGTCCCGGGACATTGGGCACAGATACGCAGTATTTT. This encodes CASSSRPGTLGTDTQYF.

This rearrangement joins TRBV20-1 to TRBJ2-3, with TRBD2 matching over 8 bases. Per germline, CDR1 DFQATT and CDR2 SNEGSKA (reference sequence). The CDR3 extends over 14 amino acids. V lost 0 bases to trimming and J lost 6 bases; unmatched junction nucleotides: 5. The chain's CDR3 is CSARDPGGSDTQYF. Written as DNA, the CDR3 is TGCAGTGCTAGAGATCCGGGAGGGTCCGATACGCAGTATTTT.

The J gene is TRBJ2-1, the V gene TRBV5-1; TRBD1 matches 11 bases. V shed 4 bases and J 1 base; nucleotides not matched to a gene: 7. Per the germline V gene, CDR1 is SGHRS and CDR2 is YFSETQ. This CDR3 contains 17 residues. In nucleotides, the CDR3 is TGCGCCAGCAGCCCGGCCGGGACAGGGGGTTCCTACAATGAGCAGTTCTTC. This gives the protein CASSPAGTGGSYNEQFF.

The J gene is TRBJ2-7, the V gene TRBV27, with 7 bases that match TRBD2. Germline CDR1 MNHEY, CDR2 SMNVEV (reference sequence). The V and J ends lost 4 bases and 5 bases, in that order; junction bases with no gene match: 8. This CDR3 is 14 amino acids long. CDR3 residues: CASSYGRRDDEQYF. The CDR3 nucleotides read TGTGCCAGCAGTTACGGGAGGAGGGATGACGAGCAGTACTTC.

This clonotype was seen a few times. The V gene is TRBV5-1, the J gene TRBJ2-7; D assignment may be TRBD1 or TRBD2 (6 bases each). The V end lost 0 bases, the J end lost 0 bases, and 13 bases lay between the germline ends. This CDR3 region has 16 residues. The germline gives CDR1 SGHRS, CDR2 YFSETQ. CDR3 DNA: TGCGCCAGCAGCTTGGCCCCGGGGGCCCACTCCTACGAGCAGTACTTC. Protein sequence: CASSLAPGAHSYEQYF.

This clonotype was found a few times. The V gene is TRBV28, the J gene TRBJ1-5, with D possibly matching TRBD1 (5 bases). This CDR3 region has 15 residues. The germline CDR1 and CDR2 sequences are MDHEN and SYDVKM. V lost 8 bases, J lost 6 bases, and 20 bases lay in between. The CDR3 nucleotides are TGTGCCAGCCTCTCCTCGGACCAGGGAACTCAGCCCCAGCATTTT. It translates to CASLSSDQGTQPQHF.

The chain recombines TRBV4-1 with TRBJ1-5; weak D call: TRBD1 (5 bases). The V gene's germline CDR1 is MGHRA and CDR2 YSYEKL. Trimming left V 0 bases short and J 11 bases short, with 14 bases between. CDR3 length: 14 residues. CDR3 sequence reads: CASSQDPGDRTQHF. DNA of the CDR3: TGCGCCAGCAGCCAAGATCCGGGGGATCGGACCCAGCATTTT.

V usage is TRBV20-1 and J usage is TRBJ2-5; 9 bases are a match to TRBD2. Per germline, CDR1 DFQATT and CDR2 SNEGSKA (reference sequence). The CDR3 has 17 amino acids. V dropped 0 bases and J dropped 1; count of bases not matched to a gene: 9. Written as DNA, the CDR3 is TGCAGTGCTAGAGATAGGGGGCGAGCGGGAGGCCAAGAGACCCAGTACTTC. Amino acids: CSARDRGRAGGQETQYF.

This clonotype was recorded once. J is TRBJ2-3 and V is TRBV5-6, with TRBD2 as a possible D gene (6 bases). The CDR3 extends over 14 amino acids. Germline loops: CDR1 SGHDT, CDR2 YYEEEE. V was cut by 6 bases and J by 2 bases, with 13 bases left in between. In nucleotides, the CDR3 is TGTGCCAGCACCGTGCGGGGTTACACAGATACGCAGTATTTT. This codes for CASTVRGYTDTQYF.

This clonotype came up a few times. The chain recombines TRBV30 with TRBJ2-2; 8 nucleotides agree with TRBD2. This CDR3 spans 17 amino acids. The V gene's germline CDR1 is GTSNPN and CDR2 SVGIG (reference sequence). The V segment lost 3 bases and the J segment 5 bases; nucleotides outside the gene matches: 14. CDR3 residues: CAWRIREGRARTGELFF. The CDR3 nucleotides are TGTGCCTGGAGGATCCGGGAGGGGAGGGCCAGGACCGGGGAGCTGTTTTTT. The variable domain in full, with the rest retrieved from reference TRBV30 and TRBJ2-2, is SQTIHQWPATLVQPVGSPLSLECTVEGTSNPNLYWYRQAAGRGLQLLFYSVGIGQISSEVPQNLSASRPQDRQFILSSKKLLLSDSGFYLCAWRIREGRARTGELFFGEGSRLTVL.

V and J are TRBV20-1 and TRBJ1-1; D not resolved. Germline CDR1 reads DFQATT; CDR2 reads SNEGSKA (reference sequence). The CDR3 has 14 amino acids. V lost 3 bases, J lost 1 base, and 12 bases lay in between. CDR3 sequence: CSASRTGGNTEAFF. CDR3 DNA: TGCAGTGCTAGCAGAACGGGAGGGAACACTGAAGCTTTCTTT.

In this sample, this clonotype turned up a few times. The CDR3 DNA sequence: TGCGCCAGCAGGATTGCCGGGACTAGTCGCAAAGAGACCCAGTACTTC. As protein: CASRIAGTSRKETQYF. The chain combines TRBV5-1 with TRBJ2-5; 8 bases map to TRBD2. With V trimmed by 5 bases and J by 3 bases, 12 bases remained unmatched. Germline V gene data show CDR1 as SGHRS and CDR2 as YFSETQ. This CDR3 is built from 16 residues.

This clonotype was seen only a few times. J is TRBJ2-3 and V is TRBV5-1; 8 bases match TRBD2. Germline V gene sequence: CDR1 SGHRS, CDR2 YFSETQ. V lost 2 bases to trimming and J lost 5 bases; unmatched junction nucleotides: 4. The length of the CDR3 is 14 residues. The CDR3 reads CASSLRLAGDTQYF. The CDR3 DNA is TGCGCCAGCAGCTTAAGGCTAGCGGGAGATACGCAGTATTTT.

This clonotype has more than one count but fewer than ten. CDR3 loop: CASSWSQASTEAFF. The CDR3 nucleotides read TGTGCCAGCAGTTGGTCACAGGCGAGCACTGAAGCTTTCTTT. V usage is TRBV12-3 or TRBV12-4 and J usage is TRBJ1-1; weak D call: TRBD1 (5 bases). Trimming left V 4 bases short and J 4 bases short, with 13 bases between. This CDR3 has 14 residues.

This clonotype was observed a handful of times. The V and J genes are TRBV4-2 and TRBJ2-1; unclear D gene. V lost 0 bases to trimming and J lost 12 bases, with 15 bases between them. This CDR3 has 14 residues. CDR1 and CDR2 (germline): LGHNA, YNFKEQ. The CDR3 sequence: CASSQDPLGDGQFF. The DNA of the CDR3 is TGTGCCAGCAGCCAAGATCCCCTAGGCGACGGGCAGTTCTTC.

The chain employs TRBV12-3 or TRBV12-4 and TRBJ2-6; perhaps TRBD2 as D (5 bases). Trimming took 2 bases from V and 1 from J, leaving 9 bases between them. The CDR3 extends over 16 amino acids. The CDR3 sequence: CASSLSPGSGANVLTF. In nucleotides, the CDR3 is TGTGCCAGCAGTTTATCTCCGGGGTCTGGGGCCAACGTCCTGACTTTC.

This clonotype was observed many times. The V call is TRBV5-1, the J call TRBJ2-7; 7 bases match TRBD2. Germline loops: CDR1 SGHRS, CDR2 YFSETQ. Unmatched junction bases numbered 2, after V lost 4 bases and J lost 1 base. This CDR3 is built from 13 residues. The CDR3, as DNA: TGCGCCAGCAGCACTAGCGCTTCCTACGAGCAGTACTTC. As protein: CASSTSASYEQYF.

This clonotype was counted between two and nine times. J is TRBJ1-3 and V is TRBV4-2, with 9 bases matching TRBD1. V trimming: 2 bases; J trimming: 8 bases; junction bases outside the gene matches: 7. Germline lookup yields CDR1 LGHNA and CDR2 YNFKEQ. The CDR3 has 15 residues. CDR3: CASSQRPDRGDTIYF. CDR3 nucleotide sequence: TGTGCCAGCAGCCAAAGACCTGACAGGGGGGACACCATATATTTT.

This rearrangement joins TRBV5-1 to TRBJ2-3; the match to TRBD1 covers 8 bases. J was trimmed by 4 bases and V by 1 base; bases with no gene match: 5. The CDR3 runs to 15 residues. Germline values: CDR1 SGHRS, CDR2 YFSETQ. The chain's CDR3 is CASSLIGQGSDTQYF. The CDR3 DNA sequence: TGCGCCAGCAGCTTGATAGGACAGGGATCAGATACGCAGTATTTT.

The V and J genes are TRBV6-4 and TRBJ2-1, with 9 positions matching TRBD2. This CDR3 comprises 14 residues. Germline V lookup: CDR1 MRHNA, CDR2 SNTAGT. The ends lost 4 bases at V and 6 bases at J; junction bases unmatched: 4. The chain's CDR3 is CASSGIAGVNEQFF. The CDR3 region has the DNA TGTGCCAGCAGTGGCATAGCGGGAGTCAATGAGCAGTTCTTC.

This clonotype has just a few counts. This chain links TRBV3-1 with TRBJ2-5; D not resolved. The CDR3 extends over 12 amino acids. V was trimmed by 3 bases and J by 5 bases, leaving 7 bases between them. Germline-derived CDR1 and CDR2 are LGHDT and YNNKEL (reference sequence). CDR3 loop: CASSHTRETQYF. CDR3 bases: TGTGCCAGCAGCCATACGAGGGAGACCCAGTACTTC.

This clonotype turned up a few times. CDR3 loop: CATSGQGISSYNEQFF. The CDR3 region has the DNA TGTGCCACCAGTGGCCAGGGTATTAGCTCCTACAATGAGCAGTTCTTC. The J gene is TRBJ2-1, the V gene TRBV24-1, with D possibly matching TRBD1 (5 bases). V dropped 5 bases and J dropped 0 bases, with 13 bases sitting between them. The germline V gene has CDR1 KGHDR and CDR2 SFDVKD. This CDR3 has 16 amino acids.

There are a few counts of this clonotype. V and J are TRBV5-1 and TRBJ2-1; 11 positions match TRBD2. CDR1 and CDR2 (germline): SGHRS, YFSETQ. This CDR3 spans 18 amino acids. After removal of 5 bases from V and 3 bases from J, the junction contained 13 bases not matched to a gene. In DNA, the CDR3 is TGCGCCAGCAGTGATAGCGGGAGGGCTGGGGTAGGCTACAATGAGCAGTTCTTC. This translates into CASSDSGRAGVGYNEQFF.